The 2 T cell receptor beta chains below come from one sample, sequenced in a study of cytomegalovirus exposure and HLA in healthy donors. PCR amplification relied on 60 Vbeta primers (plus 13 Jbeta primers). Profiled with immunoSEQ multiplex PCR; TCRdb holds only in-frame clones, not every one. The repertoire holds 120,000 or so clones, approximately 79% seen once, with around 4% in the top ten. Input material: PBMCs. The receptors stem from a man in his thirties or forties in good health and CMV-seronegative.

The rearrangement links TRBV5-1 to TRBJ2-2; the match to TRBD1 covers 7 bases. The CDR3 runs 16 residues. Germline lookup yields CDR1 SGHRS and CDR2 YFSETQ. V was pared by 4 bases and J by 2 bases, with 8 bases of the junction left unmatched. This CDR3 reads CASSLTGSLNTGELFF. The CDR3 DNA reads TGCGCCAGCAGCCTGACAGGGAGCTTAAACACCGGGGAGCTGTTTTTT.

This clone has only a few counts. The chain couples TRBV6-1 to TRBJ2-1; 7 nucleotides agree with TRBD1. Germline V lookup: CDR1 MNHNS, CDR2 SASEGT. Germline trimming cut 0 bases from V and 7 bases from J; bases unmatched to any gene: 3. The CDR3 is made up of 14 amino acids. The CDR3 is CASSEAPGGNEQFF. For the CDR3, the DNA is TGTGCCAGCAGTGAAGCCCCAGGGGGAAATGAGCAGTTCTTC.